Listed below are T cell receptor beta chains from one sample, sequenced in a study of blood T cell repertoires in COVID-19. Sequencing used immunoSEQ multiplex PCR; TCRdb keeps in-frame clones, though not all of them. The sample lists 250,000 to 300,000 clones; about four fifths were seen once. The sequencing input was PBMCs or T cells enriched from blood (not recorded which). All receptors derive from a man between 40 and 49 years old who had been exposed to COVID-19. Both conserved end residues are part of each CDR3. The D gene is left open where the match is weak. Clone size appears in some rows only: once, few, many, or a class for an expanded clone.

j_call clone_size d_call v_call cdr3_nt cdr3_aa
TRBJ2-7 once NA TRBV30 TGTGCCTTCCGATTTGCCGGGACTGTCTCTTCCTACGAGCAGTACTTC CAFRFAGTVSSYEQYF
TRBJ2-1 few NA TRBV2 TGTGCCAGCATATTACAGGTGGTAAACAATGAGCAGTTCTTC CASILQVVNNEQFF
TRBJ2-1 NA NA TRBV10-1 TGCGCCAGCAGTTCCGGGCAGGGAAGTCCTCAGTCTGAGCAGTTCTTC CASSSGQGSPQSEQFF
TRBJ1-2 once NA TRBV7-9 TGTGCCAGCAGGCACGGGTCACCTCTGGATGGCTACACCTTC CASRHGSPLDGYTF
TRBJ1-5 NA NA TRBV10-3 TGTGCCATCAGTGAAAGACAGGTCCCGGAGCCCCAGCATTTT CAISERQVPEPQHF
TRBJ1-2 NA TRBD1 TRBV18 TGTGCCAGCTCACCCGGACAGGATCATGGCTACACCTTC CASSPGQDHGYTF
TRBJ2-3 NA NA TRBV5-8 TGTGCCAGCAGCTTATGGCAGGGGATAGATACGCAGTATTTT CASSLWQGIDTQYF
TRBJ1-2 NA NA TRBV20-1 TGCAGTGCTAGTGTACAGGGAGACTATGGCTACACCTTC CSASVQGDYGYTF
TRBJ1-3 NA NA TRBV30 TGTGCCTGGAGTGTACGGGGATCTGGAAACACCATATATTTT CAWSVRGSGNTIYF
TRBJ2-1 once TRBD1 TRBV10-1 TGCGCCAGCAGTGAACCGGGACAGGGGATGGATGAGCAGTTCTTC CASSEPGQGMDEQFF
TRBJ2-7 NA TRBD2 TRBV27 TGTGCCAGCAGTTCATCCGGGACTAGCGGGAGACCAATCTACGAGCAGTACTTC CASSSSGTSGRPIYEQYF